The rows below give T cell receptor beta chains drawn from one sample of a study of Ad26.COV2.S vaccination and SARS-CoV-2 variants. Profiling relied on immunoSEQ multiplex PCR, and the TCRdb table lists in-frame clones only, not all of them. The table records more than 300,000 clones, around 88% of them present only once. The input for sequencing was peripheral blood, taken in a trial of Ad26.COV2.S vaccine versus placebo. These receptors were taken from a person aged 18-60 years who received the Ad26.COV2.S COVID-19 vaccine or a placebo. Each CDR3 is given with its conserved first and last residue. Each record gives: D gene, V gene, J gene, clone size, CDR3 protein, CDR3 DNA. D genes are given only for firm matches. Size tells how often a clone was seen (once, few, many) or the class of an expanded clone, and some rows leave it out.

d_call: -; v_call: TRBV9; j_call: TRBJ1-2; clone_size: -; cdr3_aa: CASSPYQGGRDGYTF; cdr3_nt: TGTGCCAGCAGCCCCTATCAGGGAGGGCGTGATGGCTACACCTTC
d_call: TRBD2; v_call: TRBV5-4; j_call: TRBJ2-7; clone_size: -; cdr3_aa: CASSSNGLAGLEQYF; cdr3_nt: TGTGCCAGCAGCTCGAATGGACTAGCGGGACTCGAGCAGTACTTC
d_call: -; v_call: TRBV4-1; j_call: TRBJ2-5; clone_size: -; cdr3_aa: CASSQVGLAGETQYF; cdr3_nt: TGCGCCAGCAGCCAAGTGGGCCTAGCAGGAGAGACCCAGTACTTC
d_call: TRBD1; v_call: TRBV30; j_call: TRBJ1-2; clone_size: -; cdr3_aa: CARSEQGHGYTF; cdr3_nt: TGTGCCCGGAGCGAACAGGGGCATGGCTACACCTTC
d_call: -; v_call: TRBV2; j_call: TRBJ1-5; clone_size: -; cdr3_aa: CASSPDSNQPQHF; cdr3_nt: TGTGCCAGCAGTCCGGACAGCAATCAGCCCCAGCATTTT
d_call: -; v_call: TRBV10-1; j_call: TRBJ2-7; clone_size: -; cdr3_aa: CASSDWRGQSYEQYF; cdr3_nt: TGCGCCAGCAGTGATTGGAGGGGTCAATCCTACGAGCAGTACTTC
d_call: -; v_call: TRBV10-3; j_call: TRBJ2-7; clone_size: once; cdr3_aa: CAISEGRTYEQYF; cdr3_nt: TGTGCCATCAGTGAGGGACGGACCTACGAGCAGTACTTC
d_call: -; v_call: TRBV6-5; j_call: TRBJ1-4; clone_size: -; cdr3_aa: CASSYSQWTEKLFF; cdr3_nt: TGTGCCAGCAGTTACTCCCAGTGGACCGAAAAACTGTTTTTT
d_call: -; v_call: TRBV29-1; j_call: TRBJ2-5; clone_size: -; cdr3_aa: CSAQVGGGETQYF; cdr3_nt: TGCAGCGCCCAAGTGGGGGGTGGGGAGACCCAGTACTTC
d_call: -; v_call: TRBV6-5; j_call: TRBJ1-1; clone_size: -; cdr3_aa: CASSKNREKNTEAFF; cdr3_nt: TGTGCCAGCAGTAAAAACAGGGAGAAGAACACTGAAGCTTTCTTT
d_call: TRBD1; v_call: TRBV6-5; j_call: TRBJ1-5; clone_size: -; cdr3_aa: CASRDRVGNQPQHF; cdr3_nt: TGTGCCAGCAGAGACAGGGTTGGCAATCAGCCCCAGCATTTT
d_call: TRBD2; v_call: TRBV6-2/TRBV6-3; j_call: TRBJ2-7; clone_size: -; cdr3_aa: CASSSLPGLAGRLSYEQYF; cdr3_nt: TGTGCCAGCAGTTCCCTCCCCGGACTAGCGGGGCGTCTCTCCTACGAGCAGTACTTC
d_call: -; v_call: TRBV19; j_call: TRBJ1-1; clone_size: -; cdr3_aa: CASDQGYNEAFF; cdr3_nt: TGTGCCAGCGACCAAGGATACAACGAAGCTTTCTTT
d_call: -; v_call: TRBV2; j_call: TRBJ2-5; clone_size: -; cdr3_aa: CASSEVVAPYQETQYF; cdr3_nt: TGTGCCAGCAGTGAAGTGGTAGCGCCGTACCAAGAGACCCAGTACTTC
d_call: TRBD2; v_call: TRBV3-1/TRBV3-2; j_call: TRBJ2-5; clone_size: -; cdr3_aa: CASNRRTSGSDETQYF; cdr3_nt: TGTGCCAGCAACCGACGGACTAGCGGGAGCGATGAGACCCAGTACTTC
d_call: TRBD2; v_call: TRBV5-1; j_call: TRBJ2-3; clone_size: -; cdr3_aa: CASSLGRGGPDTQYF; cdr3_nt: TGCGCCAGCAGCTTGGGTCGGGGGGGCCCAGATACGCAGTATTTT
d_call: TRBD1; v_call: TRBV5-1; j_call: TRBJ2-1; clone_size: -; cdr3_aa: CASSSPGQGVHEQFF; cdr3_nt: TGCGCCAGCAGCTCACCGGGACAGGGGGTACATGAGCAGTTCTTC
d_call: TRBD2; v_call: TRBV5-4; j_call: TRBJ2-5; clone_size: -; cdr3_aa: CASSLSLAGETQYF; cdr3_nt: TGTGCCAGCAGCTTGAGCCTAGCGGGAGAGACCCAGTACTTC
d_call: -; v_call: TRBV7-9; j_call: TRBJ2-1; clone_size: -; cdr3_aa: CASSSKYNEQFF; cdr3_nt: TGTGCCAGCAGCTCCAAGTACAATGAGCAGTTCTTC
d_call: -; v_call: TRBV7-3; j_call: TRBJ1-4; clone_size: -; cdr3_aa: CASSIVGGEKLFF; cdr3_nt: TGTGCCAGCAGCATAGTGGGGGGTGAAAAACTGTTTTTT
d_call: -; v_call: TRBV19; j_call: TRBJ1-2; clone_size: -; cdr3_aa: CASSTRGDSEYGYTF; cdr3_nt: TGTGCCAGTAGTACCCGGGGTGATTCGGAGTATGGCTACACCTTC
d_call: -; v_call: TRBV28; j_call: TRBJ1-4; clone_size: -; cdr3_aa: CASSRPHTVGLGNEKLFF; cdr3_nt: TGTGCCAGCAGCCGCCCCCATACGGTAGGACTCGGGAATGAAAAACTGTTTTTT
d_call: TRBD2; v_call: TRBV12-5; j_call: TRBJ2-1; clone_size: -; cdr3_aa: CASGSGTSFYNEQFF; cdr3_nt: TGTGCTAGTGGTAGCGGGACTAGCTTCTACAATGAGCAGTTCTTC